These 20 T cell receptor beta chains were all obtained from the same sample, sequenced in a study of tumor and adjacent non-tumor tissue in lung cancer. This sample's RNA came from whole unsorted tissue. The library came from three nested PCR rounds adapted from ARM-PCR protocols. TCRdb ran MiXCR on the multiplex PCR reads and lists one entry per CDR3 protein. The table has 75,000 to 95,000 distinct CDR3 sequences, 72% seen once. The specimen sequenced was lung tumor tissue. The receptor source for this set is a woman aged 40 to 55 with non-small cell lung cancer.

This clonotype was detected ten times or more. This chain joins TRBV28 and TRBJ1-5; TRBD1 matches at 7 bases. The CDR3 loop spans 14 amino acids. Looked up from germline, CDR1 is MDHEN and CDR2 is SYDVKM. The V and J ends lost 8 bases and 3 bases, in that order; junction bases with no gene match: 7. Here the CDR3 reads CASCRGNLNQPQHF. The DNA for the CDR3 is TGTGCCAGCTGCAGGGGGAACCTCAATCAGCCCCAGCATTTT.

This clonotype appeared once. The chain recombines TRBV11-2 with TRBJ1-6; D remains unclear. Trimming pared 7 bases from V and 13 bases from J, leaving 23 bases between. The CDR3 loop spans 15 amino acids. Germline V gene data show CDR1 as SGHAT and CDR2 as FQNNGV. CDR3 loop: CASNLSRDFVDPLHF. The DNA for the CDR3 is TGTGCCAGCAACCTAAGTAGGGATTTCGTGGACCCCCTCCACTTT.

This clonotype came up once. Sequence at one end of the junction differs from germline and may be a read error. This chain links TRBV6-5 with TRBJ2-3; D uncertain. This CDR3 is built from 16 residues. In germline, CDR1 is MNHEY, CDR2 SVGAGI. The CDR3 region is CTSRPSQTNRGDTQYF. The CDR3 region has the DNA TGTACCAGCAGACCCAGCCAGACCAATCGCGGAGATACGCAGTATTTT.

There are a few counts of this clonotype. The genes are TRBV4-2 and TRBJ2-1; 13 nucleotides align to TRBD2. Germline lookup yields CDR1 LGHNA and CDR2 YNFKEQ. There are 16 residues in the CDR3. Unmatched junction bases numbered 12, after V lost 9 bases and J lost 7 bases. The CDR3 bases are TGTGCCAGTAACCAAGGGACTAGCGGGGATATAAATGAGCAGTTCTTC. It is translated as CASNQGTSGDINEQFF.

Of note for this clonotype: The CDR3 does not close with the conserved phenylalanine or tryptophan, likely indicating a read error. The genes are TRBV4-1 and TRBJ1-1; D is perhaps TRBD1 (5 bases). This CDR3 has 16 amino acids. CDR1 and CDR2 from the germline V gene are MGHRA and YSYEKL. DNA for the CDR3: TGCCCCAGCAGCCAACCAGCAAGGGGCGCGAACACTGAAGCTTTCATT. It is translated as CPSSQPARGANTEAFI.

The chain is built from TRBV24-1 and TRBJ2-1, with D unclear. CDR1 and CDR2 from the germline V gene are KGHDR and SFDVKD. This CDR3 is built from 13 residues. Trimming removed 4 bases at V and 7 bases at J, with 10 bases between. CDR3 loop: CATSDPNRNEQFF. The CDR3 bases are TGTGCCACCAGTGACCCTAACCGGAATGAGCAGTTCTTC.

This clonotype was seen once. This could be a read error, since a much larger clone is one nucleotide away. The V and J genes are TRBV28 and TRBJ2-3, with TRBD2 matching over 14 bases. Trimming at V came to 4 bases and at J to 11 bases, leaving 11 bases not matched to a gene. The CDR3 consists of 16 residues. Germline CDR1 is MDHEN and CDR2 is SYDVKM. The CDR3, as DNA: TGTGCCAGCAGTTCCAAGACTAGCGGGGGGGCAAATAAGCAGTATTTT. This encodes CASSSKTSGGANKQYF.

This clonotype has ten or more counts. The CDR3 protein is CASSRDLNYGYTF. The DNA of the CDR3 is TGTGCCAGCAGTCGGGACCTTAACTATGGCTACACCTTC. This chain joins TRBV12-3 or TRBV12-4 and TRBJ1-2; D might be TRBD1 (5 bases). The CDR3 is made up of 13 amino acids. Trimming cost V 5 bases and J 1 base, with 8 bases left between them.

To note about this clonotype: The CDR3 end shows no conserved phenylalanine or tryptophan, and so a read error is likely. The chain employs TRBV20-1 and TRBJ2-7; D is perhaps TRBD1 (6 bases). This CDR3 region has 14 residues. The germline V and J ends were trimmed by 3 bases and 4 bases, with 16 bases remaining between them. Per the germline V gene, CDR1 is DFQATT and CDR2 is SNEGSKA (reference sequence). The CDR3, as DNA: TGCAGTGCTAGTGCCTGGCAGGGGAAATACGAGCAGTACATC. Translating it yields CSASAWQGKYEQYI.

In its sample, this clonotype was seen a few times. This may be a read error, as it is one base from a much larger clone. The rearrangement joins TRBV20-1 to TRBJ2-1; D perhaps matches TRBD1 (6 bases). The germline gives CDR1 DFQATT, CDR2 SNEGSKA (reference sequence). The length of the CDR3 is 16 residues. CDR3 amino acids: CSARVSRQVSYKEQFF. DNA for the CDR3: TGCAGTGCTAGAGTTTCGAGACAGGTTTCCTACAAAGAGCAGTTCTTC.

Of note for this clonotype: A read error may explain this, as a much larger clone is one base away. The rearrangement uses TRBV5-1 and TRBJ2-7, with a possible D match to TRBD1 (7 bases). V was cut by 4 bases and J by 13 bases, with 27 bases left in between. Germline values: CDR1 SGHRS, CDR2 YFSETQ. The CDR3 is 15 amino acids. CDR3 residues: CASSRLTGSRETHYF. The CDR3 DNA reads TGCGCCAGCAGCCGTCTGACAGGGAGCCGGGAGACCCACTACTTC.

As for this clonotype: Its ends do not fully match the called genes, so a read error is possible. This sequence joins TRBV11-1 and TRBJ2-4; 7 bases are a match to TRBD1. Germline V gene lookup returns CDR1 SGHAT and CDR2 FQDESV (reference sequence). The length of the CDR3 is 16 residues. The CDR3 DNA reads as TGTGCCAGCAGCCGAACGGGACAGCTAGCCAAAGACTTTCAGTATTTC. It yields the protein CASSRTGQLAKDFQYF.

The chain combines TRBV6-5 with TRBJ2-3; possibly TRBD1 or TRBD2 for D (5 bases each). Per the germline V gene, CDR1 is MNHEY and CDR2 is SVGAGI. There are 13 residues in the CDR3. The CDR3 nucleotides are TGTATCACTATGGGGGTAGTAACAGATACGCAGTATTTT. Translated, it gives CITMGVVTDTQYF.

This clonotype came up once. This may be a read error, as it is one base from a much larger clone. V and J are TRBV28 and TRBJ1-2; D not certain. The CDR3 length is 14 residues. In germline, CDR1 is MDHEN, CDR2 SYDVKM. CDR3 protein: CASSPLVGSYDYTF. CDR3 sequence (DNA): TGTGCCAGCAGCCCGCTTGTCGGATCCTATGACTACACCTTC.

As concerns this clonotype: A much larger clone differs by one base, so this may be a read error. CDR3 region: CATGGSELETQYF. The CDR3 DNA sequence: TGTGCCACTGGCGGGTCGGAGTTGGAGACCCAGTACTTC. The chain combines TRBV7-9 with TRBJ2-5; D perhaps matches TRBD2 (5 bases). Per the germline V gene, CDR1 is SEHNR and CDR2 is FQNEAQ (reference sequence). Trimming shortened V by 10 bases and J by 5 bases, and 17 bases separated the two germline ends. The CDR3 is 13 residues long.

This clonotype is a singleton in its sample. The junction shows a germline mismatch at one end, possibly a read error. The J gene is TRBJ2-7, the V gene TRBV5-6, with D uncertain. The CDR3 covers 14 residues. The germline V gene has CDR1 SGHDT and CDR2 YYEEEE. Here the CDR3 DNA reads TGTGCCAACAGCTCGGTGGGAAGATTATCGGAGCAGTACTTC. Protein: CANSSVGRLSEQYF.

Concerning this clonotype itself: At one of its ends the junction is not consistent with the germline gene, which may arise from a read error. The V and J genes are TRBV11-3 and TRBJ2-1; tentative D call: TRBD2 (5 bases). The CDR3 extends over 16 amino acids. CDR1 is SGHNT and CDR2 is YENEEA in the germline V gene. The CDR3 nucleotides read TGTGCCAGCAGTCCTCCCGGCGCCGGGGTGAACAATGAGAAGTTCTTC. Protein: CASSPPGAGVNNEKFF.

Concerning this clonotype itself: One end of the junction does not line up with germline, which may come from a read error. This chain connects TRBV6-5 to TRBJ1-6; 7 positions agree with TRBD1. CDR3 length: 16 residues. Germline V lookup: CDR1 MNHEY, CDR2 SVGAGI. The CDR3 protein is CASRQRDSSYNSLLHF. As DNA, the CDR3 is TGTGCCAGCAGGCAGAGGGACAGCTCCTATAATTCACTCCTCCATTTT.

In regard to this clonotype: A much more abundant neighbour one base away suggests this may be a read error. The V gene is TRBV7-9, the J gene TRBJ2-1; D is unclear. The CDR3 has 13 residues. V gave up 4 bases and J gave up 9 bases, with 13 bases separating them. Germline V gene lookup returns CDR1 SEHNR and CDR2 FQNEAQ (reference sequence). This chain's CDR3 is CASSYTPTGEQFF. CDR3 DNA: TGTGCCAGCAGCTACACCCCCACTGGTGAGCAGTTCTTC.

A few counts support this clonotype. The gene calls are TRBV11-2 and TRBJ2-7, with 11 bases aligning to TRBD2. Germline V CDR1 and CDR2: SGHAT, FQNNGV. V shed 2 bases and J 13 bases; nucleotides not matched to a gene: 16. This CDR3 region has 16 residues. CDR3 sequence (DNA): TGTGCCAGCAGCTTAATCCTAGCGGGAGGCTCCTACGAGTATTACTTC. This gives the protein CASSLILAGGSYEYYF.